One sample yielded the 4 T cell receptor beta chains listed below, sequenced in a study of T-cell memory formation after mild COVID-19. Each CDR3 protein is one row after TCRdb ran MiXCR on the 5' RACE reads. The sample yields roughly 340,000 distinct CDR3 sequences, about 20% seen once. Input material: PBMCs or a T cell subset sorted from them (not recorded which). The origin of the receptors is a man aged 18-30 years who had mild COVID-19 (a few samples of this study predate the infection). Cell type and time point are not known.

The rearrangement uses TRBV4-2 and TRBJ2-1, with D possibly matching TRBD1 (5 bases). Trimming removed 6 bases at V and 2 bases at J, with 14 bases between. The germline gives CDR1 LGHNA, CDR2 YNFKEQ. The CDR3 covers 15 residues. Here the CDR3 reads CASRQQDGTYNEQFF. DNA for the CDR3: TGTGCCAGCAGACAACAGGACGGAACCTACAATGAGCAGTTCTTC.

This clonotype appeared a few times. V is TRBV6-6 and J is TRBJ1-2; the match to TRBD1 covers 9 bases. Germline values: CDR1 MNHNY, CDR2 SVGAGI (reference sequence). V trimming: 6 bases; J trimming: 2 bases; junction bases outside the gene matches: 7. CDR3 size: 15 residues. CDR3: CASSLGQGINYGYTF. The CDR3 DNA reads TGTGCCAGCAGCTTGGGACAGGGAATAAACTATGGCTACACCTTC.

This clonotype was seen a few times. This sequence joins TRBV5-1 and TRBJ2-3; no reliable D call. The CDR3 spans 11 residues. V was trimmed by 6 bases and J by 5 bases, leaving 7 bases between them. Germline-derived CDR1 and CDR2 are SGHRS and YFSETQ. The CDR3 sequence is CASKGVDTQYF. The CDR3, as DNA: TGCGCCAGCAAGGGTGTAGATACGCAGTATTTT.

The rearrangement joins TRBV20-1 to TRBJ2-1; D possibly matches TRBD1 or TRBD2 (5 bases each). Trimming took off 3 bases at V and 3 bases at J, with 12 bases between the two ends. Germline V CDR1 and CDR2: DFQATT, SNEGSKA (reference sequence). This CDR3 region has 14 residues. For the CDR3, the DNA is TGCAGTGCTAGTGGGGACGGCGACTACAATGAGCAGTTCTTC. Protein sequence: CSASGDGDYNEQFF.